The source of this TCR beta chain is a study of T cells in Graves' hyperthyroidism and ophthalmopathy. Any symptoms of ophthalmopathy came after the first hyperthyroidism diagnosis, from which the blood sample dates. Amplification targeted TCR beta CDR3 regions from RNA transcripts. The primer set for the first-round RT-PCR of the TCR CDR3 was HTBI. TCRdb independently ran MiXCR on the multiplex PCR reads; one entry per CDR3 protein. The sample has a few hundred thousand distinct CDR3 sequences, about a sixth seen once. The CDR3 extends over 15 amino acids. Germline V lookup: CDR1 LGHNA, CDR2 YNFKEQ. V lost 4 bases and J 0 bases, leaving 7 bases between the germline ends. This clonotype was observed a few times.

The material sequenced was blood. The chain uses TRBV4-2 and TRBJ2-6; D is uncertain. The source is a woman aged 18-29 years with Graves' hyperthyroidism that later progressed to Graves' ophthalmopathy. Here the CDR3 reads CASSPRDSGANVLTF. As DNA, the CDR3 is TGTGCCAGCAGCCCTCGAGACTCTGGGGCCAACGTCCTGACTTTC.